The 32 T cell receptor beta chains in this list originate from one sample, sequenced in a study of shared clonotypes between healthy human individuals. Here immunoSEQ multiplex PCR was the method, and the copy in TCRdb shows in-frame clones only, minus some. In the table there are 2 million to 2.5 million clones, approximately 95% of which are singletons. Source material: naive CD4+ T cells from PBMCs. This sample's subset: CD45RA+ positively selected. These receptors all stem from a man younger than 35 in good health. Some clones in this sample may be carry-over from other donors' samples.

The V gene is TRBV7-2, the J gene TRBJ2-7; 12 positions agree with TRBD2. Germline CDR1 and CDR2: SGHTA and FQGNSA. J gave up 11 bases and V 4 bases, and 9 bases lay outside the gene matches. This CDR3 region has 14 residues. CDR3 DNA: TGTGCCAGCAGCTCACAGACTAGCGGGAGTGGCAAGTACTTC. Amino acid sequence: CASSSQTSGSGKYF.

This rearrangement joins TRBV7-3 to TRBJ2-3, with D possibly matching TRBD1 (6 bases). Trimming took off 5 bases at V and 1 base at J, with 10 bases between the two ends. CDR1 and CDR2 (germline): SGHTA, FQGTGA. CDR3 length: 14 residues. The CDR3 DNA reads as TGTGCCAGCAGCGACCGGACAGGCACAGATACGCAGTATTTT. Its protein product is CASSDRTGTDTQYF.

The rearrangement joins TRBV7-9 to TRBJ1-4, with a tentative D call TRBD1 (6 bases). The germline CDR1 and CDR2 sequences are SEHNR and FQNEAQ (reference sequence). The CDR3 has 13 amino acids. Trimming left V 5 bases short and J 8 bases short, with 12 bases between. Written as DNA, the CDR3 is TGTGCCAGCAGCGAATCCGGACAGGAAAAACTGTTTTTT. It translates to CASSESGQEKLFF.

The V call is TRBV4-1, the J call TRBJ2-5; D is possibly TRBD1 (5 bases). The CDR3 is 13 residues long. The ends were cut back, 2 bases at V and 2 bases at J, with 6 bases in the middle. CDR1 is MGHRA and CDR2 is YSYEKL in the germline V gene. DNA for the CDR3: TGCGCCAGCAGCCAAAACAGGCAAGAGACCCAGTACTTC. It translates to CASSQNRQETQYF.

This clone was seen only once. This chain uses TRBV28 with TRBJ1-2, with D uncertain. The length of the CDR3 is 14 residues. Germline values: CDR1 MDHEN, CDR2 SYDVKM. V dropped 4 bases and J dropped 0 bases, with 9 bases sitting between them. CDR3 DNA: TGTGCCAGCAGTTCAGTTTCCTCTAACTATGGCTACACCTTC. Protein sequence: CASSSVSSNYGYTF.

This clone was recorded once. The chain couples TRBV7-2 to TRBJ1-2; the D gene is possibly TRBD1 (6 bases). This CDR3 comprises 16 residues. The germline CDR1 and CDR2 sequences are SGHTA and FQGNSA. Trimming removed 5 bases at V and 2 bases at J, with 18 bases between. CDR3 bases: TGTGCCAGCAGCCCGGGGGGGGCTCGGGAAAACTATGGCTACACCTTC. Translating it yields CASSPGGARENYGYTF.

The chain is built from TRBV4-1 and TRBJ1-1; 7 nucleotides agree with TRBD1. CDR3 size: 21 residues. The germline gives CDR1 MGHRA, CDR2 YSYEKL. The trim removed 9 bases at V and 5 bases at J, leaving 33 bases unmatched. The CDR3: CASPDRVVFSAGKLYITEAFF. Here the CDR3 DNA reads TGCGCCAGTCCCGACAGGGTCGTTTTTTCGGCGGGCAAGTTGTACATTACTGAAGCTTTCTTT.

The DNA of the CDR3 is TGTGCCATCAGGACTCCGGCGGATGGGGAGCTGTTTTTT. Encoded protein: CAIRTPADGELFF. This chain links TRBV6-1 with TRBJ2-2, with D possibly matching TRBD2 (5 bases). This CDR3 has 13 residues. The germline V gene encodes CDR1 MNHNS and CDR2 SASEGT. The germline V and J ends were trimmed by 10 bases and 8 bases, with 17 bases remaining between them.

This chain joins TRBV5-4 and TRBJ2-5, with 12 bases fitting TRBD2. Germline V gene lookup returns CDR1 SGHNT and CDR2 YYREEE (reference sequence). J gave up 4 bases and V 4 bases, and 11 bases lay outside the gene matches. CDR3 size: 17 residues. This chain's CDR3 is CASSTASSGRASETQYF. CDR3 coding DNA: TGTGCCAGCAGCACAGCCTCTAGCGGGAGGGCCTCAGAGACCCAGTACTTC.

The rearrangement joins TRBV5-6 to TRBJ1-4, with 9 bases aligning to TRBD1. Per germline, CDR1 SGHDT and CDR2 YYEEEE. This CDR3 has 15 amino acids. The ends lost 4 bases at V and 1 base at J; junction bases unmatched: 2. CDR3 sequence: CASSQDRGTNEKLFF. CDR3 nucleotide sequence: TGTGCCAGCAGCCAGGACAGGGGAACTAATGAAAAACTGTTTTTT.

The chain employs TRBV28 and TRBJ1-1; no definite D call. V gave up 3 bases and J gave up 2 bases, with 7 bases separating them. The CDR3 covers 13 residues. Germline CDR1 is MDHEN and CDR2 is SYDVKM. CDR3 coding DNA: TGTGCCAGCAGTTTCAAAGTCAACACTGAAGCTTTCTTT. The encoded protein is CASSFKVNTEAFF.

The genes are TRBV11-2 and TRBJ2-7; a possible D gene is TRBD2 (6 bases). V lost 0 bases and J 7 bases, leaving 16 bases between the germline ends. This CDR3 spans 15 amino acids. Germline values: CDR1 SGHAT, CDR2 FQNNGV. CDR3 sequence (DNA): TGTGCCAGCAGCTTAGACCTCGTACTAGCATGGGAGCAGTACTTC. This gives the protein CASSLDLVLAWEQYF.

This sequence joins TRBV7-2 and TRBJ2-1, with 11 bases matching TRBD2. The ends lost 7 bases at V and 3 bases at J; junction bases unmatched: 17. Germline V gene lookup returns CDR1 SGHTA and CDR2 FQGNSA. This CDR3 contains 19 residues. The CDR3 loop is CASIATGLAAARHYNEQFF. The DNA for the CDR3 is TGTGCCAGCATCGCAACGGGACTAGCGGCCGCTCGGCACTACAATGAGCAGTTCTTC.

As concerns this clone: Other DNA sequences in this sample translate to the same CDR3. The chain has TRBV5-1 and TRBJ2-5; 8 bases agree with TRBD2. Germline CDR1 and CDR2: SGHRS and YFSETQ. The length of the CDR3 is 13 residues. After removal of 3 bases from V and 3 bases from J, the junction contained 1 base not matched to a gene. CDR3 in amino acids: CASSSGGEETQYF. CDR3 in DNA: TGCGCCAGCAGCTCGGGAGGGGAAGAGACCCAGTACTTC. Full variable domain (outside the CDR3, taken from reference TRBV5-1 and TRBJ2-5): KAGVTQTPRYLIKTRGQQVTLSCSPISGHRSVSWYQQTPGQGLQFLFEYFSETQRNKGNFPGRFSGRQFSNSRSEMNVSTLELGDSALYLCASSSGGEETQYFGPGTRLLVL.

The rearrangement uses TRBV16 and TRBJ1-5; the D gene is possibly TRBD1 (5 bases). Germline V gives CDR1 KGHSY, CDR2 FQNENV. V was trimmed by 0 bases and J by 6 bases, leaving 9 bases between them. The CDR3 runs to 14 residues. CDR3 sequence (DNA): TGTGCCAGCAGCCAATCGGGCAGGGCTCAGCCCCAGCATTTT. The encoded protein is CASSQSGRAQPQHF. The complete variable domain, with remaining parts taken from reference TRBV16 and TRBJ1-5, reads GEEVAQTPKHLVRGEGQKAKLYCAPIKGHSYVFWYQQVLKNEFKFLISFQNENVFDETGMPKERFSAKCLPNSPCSLEIQATKLEDSAVYFCASSQSGRAQPQHFGDGTRLSIL.

This clone showed up just once. Here the CDR3 DNA reads TGTGCCAGCAGCCAAGCCGGGCTTTACACTGAAGCTTTCTTT. Amino acid sequence: CASSQAGLYTEAFF. The gene calls are TRBV4-2 and TRBJ1-1; D remains unclear. V was cut by 1 base and J by 3 bases, with 9 bases left in between. This CDR3 comprises 14 residues. Germline V CDR1 and CDR2: LGHNA, YNFKEQ.

This clone was observed once. The rearrangement uses TRBV9 and TRBJ2-5; 7 bases fit TRBD2. The CDR3 loop spans 13 amino acids. Trimming removed 0 bases from V and 8 bases from J; junction bases left unmatched: 4. Per germline, CDR1 SGDLS and CDR2 YYNGEE. The CDR3 protein is CASSVVGTKTQYF. The CDR3 DNA follows: TGTGCCAGCAGCGTAGTGGGGACTAAAACCCAGTACTTC.

The count of this clone is one. This chain joins TRBV7-7 and TRBJ2-5; the match to TRBD1 covers 10 bases. From germline, CDR1 is SSHAT and CDR2 FNYEAQ (reference sequence). V lost 5 bases to trimming and J lost 5 bases; unmatched junction nucleotides: 8. The CDR3 loop spans 15 amino acids. CDR3 residues: CASSPGTGVWETQYF. Here the CDR3 DNA reads TGTGCCAGCAGCCCGGGGACAGGGGTGTGGGAGACCCAGTACTTC.

A remark on this clone: This CDR3 is also generated by other DNA sequences in the sample. The chain combines TRBV18 with TRBJ2-7, with D unresolved. The germline V and J ends were trimmed by 2 bases and 2 bases, with 4 bases remaining between them. The germline CDR1 and CDR2 sequences are KGHSH and LQKENI. CDR3 length equals 12 residues. CDR3 protein: CASSPTAYEQYF. The CDR3, as DNA: TGTGCCAGCTCACCAACCGCCTACGAGCAGTACTTC.

The chain recombines TRBV7-9 with TRBJ2-1; unclear D gene. Germline V gene lookup returns CDR1 SEHNR and CDR2 FQNEAQ (reference sequence). With 3 bases removed from V and 15 bases from J, the gap between germline ends came to 18 bases. The CDR3 runs 13 residues. CDR3 loop: CASSLTHGWDSFF. The DNA for the CDR3 is TGTGCCAGCAGCTTGACCCACGGGTGGGATTCGTTCTTC.

The rearrangement uses TRBV7-2 and TRBJ2-3; D gene unclear. Germline V lookup: CDR1 SGHTA, CDR2 FQGNSA. The CDR3 consists of 12 residues. V lost 0 bases and J 7 bases, leaving 5 bases between the germline ends. CDR3 sequence: CASSLAGNTQYF. CDR3 sequence (DNA): TGTGCCAGCAGCTTAGCGGGGAATACGCAGTATTTT. The full variable domain, its missing parts supplied by reference TRBV7-2 and TRBJ2-3, is GAGVSQSPSNKVTEKGKDVELRCDPISGHTALYWYRQSLGQGLEFLIYFQGNSAPDKSGLPSDRFSAERTGGSVSTLTIQRTQQEDSAVYLCASSLAGNTQYFGPGTRLTVL.

This clone was detected only once. The chain employs TRBV6-1 and TRBJ2-7; D tentatively fits TRBD1 or TRBD2 (5 bases each). The CDR3 consists of 18 residues. Trimming removed 2 bases at V and 2 bases at J, with 22 bases between. Germline values: CDR1 MNHNS, CDR2 SASEGT. The CDR3: CASSESDRDPHPPYEQYF. In DNA form, the CDR3 reads TGTGCCAGCAGTGAAAGTGATCGGGACCCTCATCCCCCCTACGAGCAGTACTTC.

For this clone: The same CDR3 arises from other DNA sequences in this sample as well. The V call is TRBV5-1, the J call TRBJ2-2, with TRBD2 as a possible D gene (5 bases). Trimming pared 4 bases from V and 2 bases from J, leaving 12 bases between. Germline values: CDR1 SGHRS, CDR2 YFSETQ. The CDR3 is 15 residues long. The CDR3 is CASSPSTRNTGELFF. The CDR3 nucleotides read TGCGCCAGCAGCCCTAGCACCCGCAACACCGGGGAGCTGTTTTTT.

Turning to this clone: This sample also contains other DNA sequences that code for the same CDR3. The CDR3 region has the DNA TGTGCCAGCAGTCCAAACAATCAGCCCCAGCATTTT. Protein product: CASSPNNQPQHF. The chain uses TRBV27 and TRBJ1-5, with D uncertain. The germline V gene encodes CDR1 MNHEY and CDR2 SMNVEV (reference sequence). Trimming pared 5 bases from V and 3 bases from J, leaving 5 bases between. The CDR3 totals 12 residues.

The chain links TRBV19 to TRBJ2-3; TRBD2 agrees at 8 bases. The CDR3 runs to 15 residues. V dropped 3 bases and J dropped 6; count of bases not matched to a gene: 8. Germline CDR1 and CDR2: LNHDA and SQIVND (reference sequence). CDR3 sequence: CASSMSGREGDTQYF. The CDR3 nucleotides are TGTGCCAGTAGTATGTCCGGGAGGGAAGGGGATACGCAGTATTTT.

Concerning this clone: Other nucleotide sequences from this sample produce the same CDR3. This chain uses TRBV9 with TRBJ1-1; D possibly corresponds to TRBD1 (6 bases). This CDR3 region has 14 residues. The germline V and J ends were trimmed by 2 bases and 2 bases, with 10 bases remaining between them. Germline loops: CDR1 SGDLS, CDR2 YYNGEE. The CDR3 reads CASSVDSRNTEAFF. CDR3 nucleotides: TGTGCCAGCAGCGTGGACAGCCGAAACACTGAAGCTTTCTTT.

The chain joins TRBV23-1 to TRBJ1-4; D call uncertain. TRBV23-1 is an ORF; its function is uncertain. V lost 6 bases, J lost 6 bases, and 17 bases lay in between. The CDR3 extends over 15 amino acids. The CDR3 DNA follows: TGCGCCAGCAGGATTTCCAGTAGATCGCATGAAAAACTGTTTTTT. Its protein is CASRISSRSHEKLFF.

Of note for this clone: In the same sample, other DNA sequences code for this CDR3. The V call is TRBV6-5, the J call TRBJ1-1, with D uncertain. The germline V gene encodes CDR1 MNHEY and CDR2 SVGAGI. V shed 0 bases and J shed 0 bases, with 5 bases lying between them. The CDR3 runs to 14 residues. DNA of the CDR3: TGTGCCAGCAGTTACTCGAGGATGAACACTGAAGCTTTCTTT. Encoded protein: CASSYSRMNTEAFF.

The chain is built from TRBV15 and TRBJ2-1; D might be TRBD2 (5 bases). From germline, CDR1 is LNHNV and CDR2 YYDKDF (reference sequence). With 1 base removed from V and 7 bases from J, the gap between germline ends came to 14 bases. This CDR3 contains 15 residues. The DNA for the CDR3 is TGTGCCACCAGCAGAGGGGCGCCCCGCGGGAATGAGCAGTTCTTC. As protein: CATSRGAPRGNEQFF.

The V and J genes are TRBV18 and TRBJ1-2; D is unclear. CDR1 is KGHSH and CDR2 is LQKENI in the germline V gene. Trimming cost V 0 bases and J 14 bases, with 16 bases left between them. This CDR3 is built from 13 residues. The CDR3 sequence is CASSPPTAGRLTF. CDR3 nucleotides: TGTGCCAGCTCACCACCAACAGCAGGTCGTCTAACCTTC.

Details on this clone: This specimen includes other DNA sequences encoding the same CDR3. This chain uses TRBV28 with TRBJ1-1; D is possibly TRBD1 (5 bases). With 6 bases removed from V and 0 bases from J, the gap between germline ends came to 11 bases. The CDR3 is 14 residues long. Germline V CDR1 and CDR2: MDHEN, SYDVKM. The CDR3 DNA reads as TGTGCCAGCAGCTCCGGGACTCTGAACACTGAAGCTTTCTTT. It encodes CASSSGTLNTEAFF.

This clone was detected only once. The identical CDR3 is also encoded by other nucleotide sequences in the sample. The V gene is TRBV29-1, the J gene TRBJ2-3; D gene ambiguous. Germline assignment: CDR1 SQVTM and CDR2 ANQGSEA. CDR3 length: 13 residues. The germline V and J ends were trimmed by 6 bases and 4 bases, with 14 bases remaining between them. CDR3 region: CSVGPGGPDTQYF. The DNA for the CDR3 is TGCAGCGTAGGACCAGGCGGACCAGATACGCAGTATTTT.